The sequence of this T cell receptor (beta chain) was determined in a study of OX40 agonist ivuxolimab in advanced cancers. The wider study: People in dose escalation had one of these cancers: hepatocellular carcinoma, melanoma, renal cell or head and neck cancer. General observations from the study: Researchers did not determine the expanded peripheral T cells' antigen specificity.

Only in-frame clones appear in the TCRdb table, and some are missing; sequencing was by immunoSEQ multiplex PCR. The sample records tens of thousands of clones, approximately 80% being singletons. This clone was recorded only once. What it binds is not known. CDR1 SGHTA and CDR2 FQGNSA come from the germline V gene. CDR3 length: 13 residues. The germline V and J ends were trimmed by 1 base and 5 bases, with 7 bases remaining between them. The sequencing used CD4+ or CD8+ T cells sorted from blood, collected in a trial of the OX40 agonist ivuxolimab. The source of this sequence is an adult with an advanced solid tumor such as melanoma, head and neck, liver or kidney cancer. The J gene is TRBJ2-3, the V gene TRBV7-2; a weak D match, TRBD2 (5 bases). CDR3: CASSLEAEDTQYF. In DNA form, the CDR3 reads TGTGCCAGCAGCTTAGAAGCGGAAGATACGCAGTATTTT.